This TCR beta chain was sequenced in a study of Ad26.COV2.S vaccination and SARS-CoV-2 variants. Study-wide results and caveats: CD8+ and CD4+ T cells specific for spike reportedly responded with substantial breadth after vaccination.

TCRdb's table, derived via immunoSEQ multiplex PCR, lists solely in-frame clones and lacks some. In the table there are 150,000 to 200,000 clones, around 88% of which are singletons. Of note for this clone: Its antigen is unidentified.

The receptor comes from a human donor who had recovered from COVID-19. The input for sequencing was peripheral blood, taken after recovery from COVID-19.

The CDR3 sequence is CASSTMGQGEWETQYF. Here the CDR3 DNA reads TGCGCCAGCAGCACCATGGGACAGGGGGAATGGGAGACCCAGTACTTC. The chain employs TRBV5-1 and TRBJ2-5; TRBD1 agrees at 11 bases. The germline CDR1 and CDR2 sequences are SGHRS and YFSETQ. The CDR3 totals 16 residues. The V and J ends lost 4 bases and 5 bases, in that order; junction bases with no gene match: 10.